These 9 T cell receptor beta chains came from one sample sequenced in a study of human T cells and chemical hapten exposure (dated by TCRdb to about 2021). In light of the paper, this sample's time point label describes: patch test 1, 2 weeks after DPC sensitization. The treatment or condition label, as the study defines it: therapeutic diphenylcyclopropenone sensitization with weekly scalp DPC. The library was produced with RACE. Instrument used: NextSeq 500. Using fastp at Q25 and MiXCR, TCRdb reprocessed the public reads and kept productive beta chains. CDR3 protein duplicates are merged, each entry listing the most common genes and DNA. The sample table shows fewer than 150,000 distinct CDR3 sequences, and roughly 13% are seen once. The ten biggest clones cover less than 0.95% of the sample. The sample consisted of whole blood, taken in connection with sensitization to the hapten diphenylcyclopropenone (DPC). These receptor sequences come from a man in his late teens or twenties with alopecia areata. Some clones in this sample may be carry-over from other donors' samples.

The chain uses TRBV4-2 and TRBJ2-3; 10 bases are a match to TRBD2. The germline V gene encodes CDR1 LGHNA and CDR2 YNFKEQ. V lost 0 bases to trimming and J lost 4 bases; unmatched junction nucleotides: 7. CDR3 size: 17 residues. The CDR3 nucleotides are TGTGCCAGCAGCCAAGAATTAGCGGGGGGCCGGGCAGATACGCAGTATTTT. Amino acids: CASSQELAGGRADTQYF.

V is TRBV11-2 and J is TRBJ2-1, with D perhaps matching TRBD2 (5 bases). The CDR3 runs to 16 residues. Trimming removed 1 base from V and 3 bases from J, with 13 bases in between. Germline V gene lookup returns CDR1 SGHAT and CDR2 FQNNGV. As DNA, the CDR3 is TGTGCCAGCAGCTTAGTCTATCGGACTGGCTACAATGAGCAGTTCTTC. As protein: CASSLVYRTGYNEQFF.

This clonotype occurred a few times. The chain uses TRBV4-3 and TRBJ2-3; D gene unclear. This CDR3 has 14 residues. V was trimmed by 2 bases and J by 2 bases, leaving 8 bases between them. Germline V gives CDR1 LGHNA, CDR2 YSLEER. CDR3 region: CASSQLGNTDTQYF. CDR3 in DNA: TGCGCCAGCAGCCAACTGGGGAACACAGATACGCAGTATTTT.

The J gene is TRBJ1-5, the V gene TRBV6-2 or TRBV6-3; D uncertain. Germline values: CDR1 MNHEY, CDR2 SVGEGT. The V end was cut by 2 bases, the J end by 5 bases, with 7 bases between. The CDR3 length is 13 residues. For the CDR3, the DNA is TGTGCCAGCAGTTACGACGGATATCAGCCCCAGCATTTT. It specifies CASSYDGYQPQHF.

V gene TRBV6-1 combines with J gene TRBJ2-5, with unresolved D. The CDR3 totals 10 residues. The germline V gene encodes CDR1 MNHNS and CDR2 SASEGT. Trimming took off 3 bases at V and 12 bases at J, with 8 bases between the two ends. The chain's CDR3 is CASSEALEYF. In DNA, the CDR3 is TGTGCCAGCAGTGAGGCCCTGGAGTACTTC.

The chain is built from TRBV12-3 or TRBV12-4 and TRBJ2-1, with no clear D. The CDR3 is 16 residues long. V gave up 6 bases and J gave up 9 bases, with 24 bases separating them. The CDR3 DNA is TGTGCCAGCAGCCAAAATCCCTTATTAAGCGACGGTGAGCAGTTCTTC. This codes for CASSQNPLLSDGEQFF.

The sample holds a few counts of this clonotype. V and J are TRBV4-1 and TRBJ2-1; TRBD2 matches 8 bases. CDR3 length: 16 residues. V lost 1 base and J lost 4; bases outside the gene matches: 6. Germline-derived CDR1 and CDR2 are MGHRA and YSYEKL. CDR3 region: CASSQVRGGRYNEQFF. The DNA for the CDR3 is TGCGCCAGCAGCCAAGTACGGGGGGGCCGTTACAATGAGCAGTTCTTC.

This clonotype was seen a handful of times. The chain carries TRBV6-6 and TRBJ1-1, with 10 bases identical to TRBD1. With V trimmed by 6 bases and J by 7 bases, 2 bases remained unmatched. Germline V gene lookup returns CDR1 MNHNY and CDR2 SVGAGI (reference sequence). This CDR3 comprises 12 residues. CDR3 DNA sequence: TGTGCCAGCAGGACAGGGGGCTATGAAGCTTTCTTT. Protein sequence: CASRTGGYEAFF.

The CDR3 DNA follows: TGTGCCACCAACGAGGGGGACCAGCAGACGCAGTATTTT. Translating gives CATNEGDQQTQYF. The rearrangement uses TRBV24-1 and TRBJ2-3, with a tentative D call TRBD1 (6 bases). This CDR3 is 13 amino acids long. V dropped 8 bases and J dropped 9 bases, with 17 bases sitting between them. Per the germline V gene, CDR1 is KGHDR and CDR2 is SFDVKD.